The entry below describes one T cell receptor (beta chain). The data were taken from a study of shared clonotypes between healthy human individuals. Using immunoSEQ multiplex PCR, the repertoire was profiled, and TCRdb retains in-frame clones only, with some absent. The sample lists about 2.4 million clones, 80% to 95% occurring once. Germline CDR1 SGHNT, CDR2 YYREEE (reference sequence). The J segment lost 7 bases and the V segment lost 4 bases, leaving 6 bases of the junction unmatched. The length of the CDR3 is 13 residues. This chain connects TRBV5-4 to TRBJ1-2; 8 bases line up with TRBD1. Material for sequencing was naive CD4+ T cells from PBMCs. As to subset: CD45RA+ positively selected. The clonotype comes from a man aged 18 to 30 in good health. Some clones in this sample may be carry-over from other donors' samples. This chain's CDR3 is CASSMDRVRGYTF. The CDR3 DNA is TGTGCCAGCAGCATGGACAGGGTACGTGGCTACACCTTC.